Presented here are 30 T cell receptor beta chains from one specimen sequenced in a study of T cells in Graves' hyperthyroidism and ophthalmopathy. What was amplified from RNA transcripts were TCR beta CDR3 regions. Primed by the HTBI set, a first-round RT-PCR was run on the TCR CDR3. TCRdb re-called the multiplex PCR reads with MiXCR, one entry per CDR3 protein. The sample records around 300,000 distinct CDR3 sequences, around 15% being singletons. Sequences were obtained from blood. The receptors were gathered from a middle-aged woman with Graves' hyperthyroidism.

This clonotype was counted at least ten times. The CDR3 here is CASSRRQAANTEAFF. DNA for the CDR3: TGTGCCAGCAGCCGGAGACAGGCAGCGAACACTGAAGCTTTCTTT. V is TRBV7-9 and J is TRBJ1-1; a weak D match, TRBD1 (6 bases). CDR1 and CDR2 (germline): SEHNR, FQNEAQ (reference sequence). This CDR3 has 15 amino acids. Trimming cost V 5 bases and J 1 base, with 14 bases left between them.

On this clonotype: A much larger clone sits a single nucleotide away, making a read error possible. The CDR3: CSVDPGGDQPQHF. The CDR3 DNA reads TGCAGCGTTGACCCCGGGGGGGATCAGCCCCAGCATTTT. V is TRBV29-1 and J is TRBJ1-5; a weak D match, TRBD1 (5 bases). Trimming cost V 3 bases and J 5 bases, with 11 bases left between them. Germline V gives CDR1 SQVTM, CDR2 ANQGSEA. The CDR3 is 13 residues long. Using reference TRBV29-1 and TRBJ1-5 for the parts outside the CDR3, the full variable domain is SAVISQKPSRDICQRGTSLTIQCQVDSQVTMMFWYRQQPGQSLTLIATANQGSEATYESGFVIDKFPISRPNLTFSTLTVSNMSPEDSSIYLCSVDPGGDQPQHFGDGTRLSIL.

This clonotype was recorded many times. This chain joins TRBV20-1 and TRBJ2-3; 11 bases line up with TRBD2. CDR1 is DFQATT, CDR2 SNEGSKA, per germline (reference sequence). The CDR3 is made up of 16 amino acids. V shed 1 base, J shed 6 bases, and the junction held 9 bases outside the gene matches. The CDR3 bases are TGCAGTGCTAGAGCGCCGGGACTAGCGGCTCTGGATACGCAGTATTTT. This codes for CSARAPGLAALDTQYF.

There are a few counts of this clonotype. The chain combines TRBV29-1 with TRBJ1-2; TRBD1 matches 8 bases. Per the germline V gene, CDR1 is SQVTM and CDR2 is ANQGSEA. The J segment lost 4 bases and the V segment lost 6 bases, leaving 10 bases of the junction unmatched. This CDR3 spans 14 amino acids. CDR3 residues: CSVAAGGRGYGYTF. The CDR3 DNA reads TGCAGCGTCGCCGCAGGGGGCCGAGGCTATGGCTACACCTTC.

The table lists this clonotype with many counts. The gene calls are TRBV28 and TRBJ2-7, with 13 bases fitting TRBD2. The CDR3 covers 15 residues. Germline lookup yields CDR1 MDHEN and CDR2 SYDVKM. The V gene end was trimmed by 5 bases and the J gene end by 5 bases; junction bases not matched to a gene: 6. The CDR3 spells CASSKGLAGVHEQYF. CDR3 nucleotide sequence: TGTGCCAGCAGTAAAGGACTAGCGGGAGTCCACGAGCAGTACTTC.

V gene TRBV20-1 combines with J gene TRBJ1-2, with TRBD1 as a possible D gene (6 bases). Trimming cost V 5 bases and J 2 bases, with 6 bases left between them. Germline CDR1 reads DFQATT; CDR2 reads SNEGSKA (reference sequence). This CDR3 spans 11 amino acids. This chain's CDR3 is CSAGQNYGYTF. DNA for the CDR3: TGCAGTGCTGGACAGAACTATGGCTACACCTTC.

The rearrangement joins TRBV6-1 to TRBJ1-1, with TRBD1 matching 8 bases. CDR3 size: 15 residues. CDR1 and CDR2 from the germline V gene are MNHNS and SASEGT. The V and J ends lost 7 bases and 1 base, in that order; junction bases with no gene match: 8. The CDR3 sequence: CASNRQGLKNTEAFF. CDR3 bases: TGTGCCAGCAACCGACAGGGGTTAAAGAACACTGAAGCTTTCTTT.

This clonotype was seen ten or more times. The chain uses TRBV20-1 and TRBJ2-7; TRBD1 might be the D (5 bases). The V gene's germline CDR1 is DFQATT and CDR2 SNEGSKA (reference sequence). The V and J ends lost 1 base and 3 bases respectively, with 7 bases between them. The CDR3 length is 12 residues. CDR3 protein: CSARVTGYEQYF. CDR3 in DNA: TGCAGTGCTAGAGTCACAGGCTACGAGCAGTACTTC.

This clonotype has ten or more counts. The V and J genes are TRBV19 and TRBJ1-5, with no clear D. The CDR3 is 13 residues long. Germline V lookup: CDR1 LNHDA, CDR2 SQIVND (reference sequence). V dropped 5 bases and J dropped 6 bases, with 11 bases sitting between them. In DNA, the CDR3 is TGTGCCAGTAGTCACGGTGAAAGTCAGCCCCAGCATTTT. It is translated as CASSHGESQPQHF.

This clonotype has ten or more counts. V usage is TRBV28 and J usage is TRBJ2-3, with TRBD1 matching 8 bases. The ends lost 5 bases at V and 1 base at J; junction bases unmatched: 8. This CDR3 is 16 amino acids long. CDR1 is MDHEN and CDR2 is SYDVKM in the germline V gene. CDR3 loop: CASSPAGGRGTDTQYF. In DNA, the CDR3 is TGTGCCAGCAGTCCCGCAGGGGGCAGGGGCACAGATACGCAGTATTTT.

The chain has TRBV5-5 and TRBJ2-3, with TRBD2 as a possible D gene (5 bases). This CDR3 has 17 residues. Germline V lookup: CDR1 SGHKS, CDR2 YYEKEE (reference sequence). The V end lost 1 base, the J end lost 4 bases, and 19 bases lay between the germline ends. The CDR3 loop is CASSLISGIIVADTQYF. CDR3 coding DNA: TGTGCCAGCAGCTTGATATCGGGAATCATAGTAGCAGATACGCAGTATTTT.

Many counts were recorded for this clonotype. The rearrangement joins TRBV7-8 to TRBJ1-1, with D unresolved. The CDR3 contains 13 residues. Between the trimmed V and J ends, which lost 4 bases and 1 base, there was a span of 7 bases. Germline V gene lookup returns CDR1 SGHVS and CDR2 FQNEAQ. The CDR3 nucleotides are TGTGCCAGCAGCTCCCCTCAGAACACTGAAGCTTTCTTT. It yields the protein CASSSPQNTEAFF.

With regard to this clonotype: A read error may explain this, as a much larger clone is one base away. This chain uses TRBV20-1 with TRBJ2-7, with D possibly matching TRBD1 (6 bases). The J call may not be correct, given that the DNA end is closer to TRBJ2-1. CDR1 and CDR2 (germline): DFQATT, SNEGSKA (reference sequence). The CDR3 spans 14 residues. This CDR3 reads CSPNPGGDPYEQFF. The DNA for the CDR3 is TGCAGTCCGAACCCTGGGGGCGATCCCTACGAGCAGTTCTTC.

This chain links TRBV27 with TRBJ2-7, with TRBD2 matching over 8 bases. There are 14 residues in the CDR3. Germline V gene lookup returns CDR1 MNHEY and CDR2 SMNVEV (reference sequence). The V gene end was trimmed by 3 bases and the J gene end by 1 base; junction bases not matched to a gene: 2. The CDR3 loop reads CASSFGRASYEQYF. The DNA for the CDR3 is TGTGCCAGCAGTTTCGGGAGGGCGTCCTACGAGCAGTACTTC.

This chain links TRBV24-1 with TRBJ2-2; a possible D gene is TRBD2 (7 bases). Trimming shortened V by 8 bases and J by 3 bases, and 12 bases separated the two germline ends. Germline-derived CDR1 and CDR2 are KGHDR and SFDVKD. The CDR3 consists of 14 residues. DNA for the CDR3: TGTGCCACCAAGGGGGGGCCGGACACCGGGGAGCTGTTTTTT. It codes for CATKGGPDTGELFF.

This clonotype was detected many times. The gene calls are TRBV6-2 or TRBV6-3 and TRBJ1-1; a possible D gene is TRBD1 (5 bases). CDR3 length: 13 amino acids. V was clipped by 3 bases and J by 11 bases, with 16 bases between them. Germline CDR1 MNHEY, CDR2 SVGEGT. The CDR3 sequence is CASSYFMGVGAFF. In nucleotides, the CDR3 is TGTGCCAGCAGTTATTTTATGGGGGTCGGGGCTTTCTTT.

This clonotype was seen more than once but under ten times. The chain uses TRBV20-1 and TRBJ2-7; TRBD1 agrees at 7 bases. Germline trimming cut 5 bases from V and 3 bases from J; bases unmatched to any gene: 7. Germline V gene lookup returns CDR1 DFQATT and CDR2 SNEGSKA (reference sequence). The CDR3 consists of 13 residues. The CDR3 reads CSAGTGQNYEQYF. The CDR3 DNA follows: TGCAGTGCTGGAACGGGACAGAACTACGAGCAGTACTTC.

The rearrangement joins TRBV4-1 to TRBJ1-1; TRBD1 agrees at 7 bases. CDR1 MGHRA and CDR2 YSYEKL come from the germline V gene. J was trimmed by 6 bases and V by 7 bases; bases with no gene match: 14. This CDR3 is built from 15 residues. The CDR3 here is CASTLTQQGGSEAFF. CDR3 nucleotides: TGCGCCAGCACCCTCACCCAGCAGGGGGGATCTGAAGCTTTCTTT.

This clonotype came up many times. The rearrangement links TRBV27 to TRBJ1-1, with D possibly TRBD1 on 5 matching bases. V dropped 3 bases and J dropped 8 bases, with 10 bases sitting between them. CDR1 and CDR2 from the germline V gene are MNHEY and SMNVEV (reference sequence). The CDR3 spans 12 residues. The CDR3 here is CASSFWGQEAFF. The CDR3 nucleotides read TGTGCCAGCAGTTTTTGGGGCCAAGAAGCTTTCTTT.

This clonotype was observed at least ten times. V is TRBV28 and J is TRBJ1-4; maybe TRBD1 (5 bases). The V gene's germline CDR1 is MDHEN and CDR2 SYDVKM. CDR3 size: 18 residues. Trimming took 5 bases from V and 2 from J, leaving 21 bases between them. The CDR3 sequence is CASSTLLAPGGTNEKLFF. CDR3 nucleotide sequence: TGTGCCAGCAGTACCCTACTCGCTCCGGGGGGTACTAATGAAAAACTGTTTTTT.

This clonotype was seen at least ten times. The CDR3 nucleotides are TGCGCCAGCGCCTCCCTAGCGCCCGGGGAGCTGTTTTTT. Translating gives CASASLAPGELFF. The rearrangement links TRBV5-1 to TRBJ2-2; the D gene is possibly TRBD2 (6 bases). This CDR3 region has 13 residues. V lost 7 bases and J lost 6, with 13 bases in between. Germline-derived CDR1 and CDR2 are SGHRS and YFSETQ.

The chain couples TRBV19 to TRBJ2-2, with D maybe TRBD2 (6 bases). The V gene's germline CDR1 is LNHDA and CDR2 SQIVND (reference sequence). The CDR3 consists of 17 residues. V was cut by 5 bases and J by 6 bases, with 22 bases left in between. The CDR3 loop is CASSARDFGIGAGELFF. The CDR3 DNA sequence: TGTGCCAGTAGTGCCCGGGACTTTGGTATTGGGGCCGGGGAGCTGTTTTTT.

Comments on this clonotype: A much larger clone differs from this one at a single base, so this may be a read error. V usage is TRBV28 and J usage is TRBJ2-1; D may be TRBD2 (6 bases). V was clipped by 11 bases and J by 6 bases, with 20 bases between them. From germline, CDR1 is MDHEN and CDR2 SYDVKM. The CDR3 runs 14 residues. CDR3 residues: CAGRLIGTPNEQFF. The DNA for the CDR3 is TGTGCCGGCCGTTTGATCGGGACTCCCAATGAGCAGTTCTTC.

This clonotype was seen a handful of times. The chain couples TRBV28 to TRBJ1-6; perhaps TRBD1 as D (6 bases). This CDR3 is built from 15 residues. Germline values: CDR1 MDHEN, CDR2 SYDVKM. Trimming cost V 6 bases and J 7 bases, with 16 bases left between them. The DNA of the CDR3 is TGTGCCAGCAGCCCTCGACAGGTTTTGAATTCACCCCTCCACTTT. It encodes CASSPRQVLNSPLHF. The variable domain in full, with the rest retrieved from reference TRBV28 and TRBJ1-6, is DVKVTQSSRYLVKRTGEKVFLECVQDMDHENMFWYRQDPGLGLRLIYFSYDVKMKEKGDIPEGYSVSREKKERFSLILESASTNQTSMYLCASSPRQVLNSPLHFGNGTRLTVT.

The table lists this clonotype with many counts. The V call is TRBV7-9, the J call TRBJ2-3, with unresolved D. The germline V gene has CDR1 SEHNR and CDR2 FQNEAQ (reference sequence). V shed 5 bases and J shed 4 bases, with 4 bases lying between them. The CDR3 is 11 amino acids. CDR3 nucleotide sequence: TGTGCCAGCAGCCCTCCAGATACGCAGTATTTT. Protein sequence: CASSPPDTQYF.

The V and J genes are TRBV28 and TRBJ1-1; TRBD1 matches 8 bases. V dropped 7 bases and J dropped 7; count of bases not matched to a gene: 8. The CDR3 spans 13 residues. The germline gives CDR1 MDHEN, CDR2 SYDVKM. CDR3 in amino acids: CASTYRGGREAFF. Here the CDR3 DNA reads TGTGCCAGCACCTACAGGGGGGGGCGTGAAGCTTTCTTT.

This clonotype occurred many times. V and J are TRBV6-5 and TRBJ2-1; no definite D call. The CDR3 is made up of 14 amino acids. V dropped 1 base and J dropped 5 bases, with 9 bases sitting between them. Germline V gives CDR1 MNHEY, CDR2 SVGAGI. CDR3 sequence reads: CASSYFGRNNEQFF. The DNA of the CDR3 is TGTGCCAGCAGTTACTTCGGGCGGAACAATGAGCAGTTCTTC.

The chain links TRBV28 to TRBJ1-5; D may be TRBD1 (6 bases). Germline CDR1 and CDR2: MDHEN and SYDVKM. This CDR3 has 15 amino acids. With 6 bases removed from V and 9 bases from J, the gap between germline ends came to 21 bases. The DNA for the CDR3 is TGTGCCAGCAGACACGAAGAACAAGGGGGTTGGCCCCAGCATTTT. It codes for CASRHEEQGGWPQHF.

This clonotype was observed many times. V usage is TRBV12-3 or TRBV12-4 and J usage is TRBJ1-5; TRBD1 agrees at 7 bases. This CDR3 has 15 amino acids. With 6 bases clipped from V and 5 bases from J, the junction kept 10 bases outside the gene matches. The CDR3 coding sequence is TGTGCCAGCAGGGCTGGACAGGATTCCTATCAGCCCCAGCATTTT. Protein sequence: CASRAGQDSYQPQHF.

The V call is TRBV24-1, the J call TRBJ2-5; 12 bases fit TRBD1. V shed 5 bases and J 1 base; nucleotides not matched to a gene: 10. The CDR3 sequence is 18 residues long. Germline V gene data show CDR1 as KGHDR and CDR2 as SFDVKD. The CDR3 here is CATSGGTGGSVSQETQYF. DNA for the CDR3: TGTGCCACCAGTGGCGGGACAGGGGGCTCCGTAAGCCAAGAGACCCAGTACTTC.